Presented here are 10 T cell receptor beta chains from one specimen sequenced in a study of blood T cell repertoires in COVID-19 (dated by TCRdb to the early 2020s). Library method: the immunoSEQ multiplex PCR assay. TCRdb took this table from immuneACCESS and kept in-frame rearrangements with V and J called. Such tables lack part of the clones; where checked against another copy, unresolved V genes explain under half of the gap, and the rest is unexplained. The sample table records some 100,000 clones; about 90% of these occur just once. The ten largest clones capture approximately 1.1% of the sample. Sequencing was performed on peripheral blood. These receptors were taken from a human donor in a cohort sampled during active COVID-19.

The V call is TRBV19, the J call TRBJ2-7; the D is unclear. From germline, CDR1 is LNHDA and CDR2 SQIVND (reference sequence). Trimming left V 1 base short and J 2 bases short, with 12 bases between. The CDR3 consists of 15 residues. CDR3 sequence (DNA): TGTGCCAGTAGTATAGGCGCCAGGTTAACCTACGAGCAGTACTTC. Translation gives CASSIGARLTYEQYF.

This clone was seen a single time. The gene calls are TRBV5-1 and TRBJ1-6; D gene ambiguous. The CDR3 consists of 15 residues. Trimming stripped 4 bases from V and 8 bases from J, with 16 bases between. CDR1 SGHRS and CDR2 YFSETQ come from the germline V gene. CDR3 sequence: CASSRGGKEDSPLHF. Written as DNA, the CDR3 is TGCGCCAGCAGCCGCGGAGGGAAAGAGGATTCACCCCTCCACTTT.

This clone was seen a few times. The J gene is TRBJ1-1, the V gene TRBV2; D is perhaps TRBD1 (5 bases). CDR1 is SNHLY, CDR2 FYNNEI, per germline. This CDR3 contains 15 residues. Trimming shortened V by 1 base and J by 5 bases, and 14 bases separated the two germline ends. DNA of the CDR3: TGTGCCAGCAGTGAAGGACGAGCTGGGACTACTGAAGCTTTCTTT. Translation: CASSEGRAGTTEAFF.

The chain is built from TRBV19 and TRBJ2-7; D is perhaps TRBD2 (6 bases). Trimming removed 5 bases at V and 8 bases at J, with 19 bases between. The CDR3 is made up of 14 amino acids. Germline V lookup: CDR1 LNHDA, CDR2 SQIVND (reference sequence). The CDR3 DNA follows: TGTGCCAGTAGTCCCCTCGCCGGGGGTGGTAAGCAGTACTTC. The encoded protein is CASSPLAGGGKQYF.

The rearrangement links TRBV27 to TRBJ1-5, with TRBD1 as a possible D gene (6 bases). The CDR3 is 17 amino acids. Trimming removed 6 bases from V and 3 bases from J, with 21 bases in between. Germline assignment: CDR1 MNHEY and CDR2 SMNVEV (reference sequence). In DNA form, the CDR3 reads TGTGCCAGCAGCCAAAGTGGGCTGGCAGGGGACAATCAGCCCCAGCATTTT. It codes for CASSQSGLAGDNQPQHF.

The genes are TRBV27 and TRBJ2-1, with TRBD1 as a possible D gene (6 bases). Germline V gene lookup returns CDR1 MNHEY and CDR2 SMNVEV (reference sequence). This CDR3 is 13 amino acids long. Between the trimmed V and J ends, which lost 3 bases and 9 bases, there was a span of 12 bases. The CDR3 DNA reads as TGTGCCAGCAGTTTCTCAGGGGTCGGTGAGCAGTTCTTC. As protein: CASSFSGVGEQFF.

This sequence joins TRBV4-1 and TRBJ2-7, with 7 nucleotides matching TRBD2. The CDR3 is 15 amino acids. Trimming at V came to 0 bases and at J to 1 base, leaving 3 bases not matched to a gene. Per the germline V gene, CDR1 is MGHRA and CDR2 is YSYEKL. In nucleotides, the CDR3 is TGCGCCAGCAGCCAAGATTGGGGGGGGTCCTACGAGCAGTACTTC. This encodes CASSQDWGGSYEQYF.

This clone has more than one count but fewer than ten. CDR3 DNA: TGTGCCAGCAGCCAAGGGCTAGCGGGATCTTTCTACAATGAGCAGTTCTTC. This gives the protein CASSQGLAGSFYNEQFF. The chain recombines TRBV4-2 with TRBJ2-1; 9 bases map to TRBD2. CDR3 length equals 17 residues. The germline V gene has CDR1 LGHNA and CDR2 YNFKEQ. The J segment lost 3 bases and the V segment lost 1 base, leaving 7 bases of the junction unmatched.

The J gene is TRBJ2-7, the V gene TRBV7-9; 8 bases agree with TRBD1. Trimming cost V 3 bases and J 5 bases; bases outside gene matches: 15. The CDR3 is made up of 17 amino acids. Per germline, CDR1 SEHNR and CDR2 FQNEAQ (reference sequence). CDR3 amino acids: CASSFPPPDRVHHEQYF. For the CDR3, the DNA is TGTGCCAGCAGCTTCCCCCCCCCGGACAGGGTTCACCACGAGCAGTACTTC.

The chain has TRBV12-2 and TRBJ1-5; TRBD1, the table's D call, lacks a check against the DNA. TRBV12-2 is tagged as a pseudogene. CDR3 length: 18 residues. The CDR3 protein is CASRLGSDSHFGNQPQHF. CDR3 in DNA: TGTGCAAGTCGCTTAGGGTCCGACAGCCACTTTGGCAATCAGCCCCAGCATTTT.